This paragraph reports one T cell receptor beta chain. Its specificity is unknown. This sample is drawn from a study of OX40 agonist ivuxolimab in advanced cancers. Overall study results and limits: Expanded clones were, on average, more numerous in CD8+ T cells than in CD4+.

The germline V and J ends were trimmed by 2 bases and 0 bases, with 17 bases remaining between them. The CDR3 has 17 amino acids. Germline assignment: CDR1 SGHKS and CDR2 YYEKEE (reference sequence). Using immunoSEQ multiplex PCR, the repertoire was profiled, and TCRdb retains in-frame clones only, with some absent. The data contain 70,000 to 100,000 clones, 84% of them singletons. The material was CD4+ or CD8+ T cells sorted from blood, obtained in a trial of the OX40 agonist ivuxolimab. This TCR was sampled from an adult with an advanced solid tumor such as melanoma, head and neck, liver or kidney cancer. J is TRBJ1-1 and V is TRBV5-5; D is perhaps TRBD1 (5 bases). The CDR3 coding sequence is TGTGCCAGCAGCTTTGAGGGGAGGCCTCTTTTGAACACTGAAGCTTTCTTT. Its translation: CASSFEGRPLLNTEAFF.